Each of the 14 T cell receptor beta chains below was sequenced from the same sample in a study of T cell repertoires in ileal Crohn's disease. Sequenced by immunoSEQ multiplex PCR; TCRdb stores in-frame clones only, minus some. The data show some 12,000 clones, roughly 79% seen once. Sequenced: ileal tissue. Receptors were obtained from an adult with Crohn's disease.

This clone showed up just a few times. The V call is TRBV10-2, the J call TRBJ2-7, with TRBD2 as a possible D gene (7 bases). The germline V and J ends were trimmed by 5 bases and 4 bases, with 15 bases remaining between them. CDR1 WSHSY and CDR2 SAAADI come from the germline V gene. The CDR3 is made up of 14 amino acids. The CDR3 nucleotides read TGCGCCAGCAGTCGAGAGGGGGGGCTTTACGAGCAGTACTTC. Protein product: CASSREGGLYEQYF.

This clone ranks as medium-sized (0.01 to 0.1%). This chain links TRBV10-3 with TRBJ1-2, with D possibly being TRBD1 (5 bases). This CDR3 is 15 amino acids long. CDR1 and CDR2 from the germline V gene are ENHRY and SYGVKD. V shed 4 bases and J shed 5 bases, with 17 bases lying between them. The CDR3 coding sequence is TGTGCCATCAGTGGGGCGGGGGGGAAAAGGTATGGCTACACCTTC. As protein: CAISGAGGKRYGYTF.

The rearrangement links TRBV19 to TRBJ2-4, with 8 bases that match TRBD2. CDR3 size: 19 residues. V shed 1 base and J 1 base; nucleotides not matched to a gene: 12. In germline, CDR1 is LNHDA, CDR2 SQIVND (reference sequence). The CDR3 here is CASSIGGAGGPPAKNIQYF. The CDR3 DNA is TGTGCCAGTAGTATAGGTGGGGCGGGAGGTCCTCCGGCCAAAAACATTCAGTACTTC.

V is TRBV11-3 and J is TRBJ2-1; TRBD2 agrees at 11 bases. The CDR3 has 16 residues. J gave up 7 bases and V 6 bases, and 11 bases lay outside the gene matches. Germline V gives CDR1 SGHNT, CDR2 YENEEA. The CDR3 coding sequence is TGTGCCAGCAGACCAGGCCTAGCGGGAGGTTCTAATGAGCAGTTCTTC. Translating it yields CASRPGLAGGSNEQFF.

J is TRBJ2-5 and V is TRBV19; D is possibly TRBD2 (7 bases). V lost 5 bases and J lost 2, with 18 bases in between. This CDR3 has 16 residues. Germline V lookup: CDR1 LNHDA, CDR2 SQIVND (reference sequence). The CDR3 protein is CASSARDRGAQETQYF. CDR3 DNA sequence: TGTGCCAGTAGTGCCCGGGACCGGGGGGCTCAAGAGACCCAGTACTTC.

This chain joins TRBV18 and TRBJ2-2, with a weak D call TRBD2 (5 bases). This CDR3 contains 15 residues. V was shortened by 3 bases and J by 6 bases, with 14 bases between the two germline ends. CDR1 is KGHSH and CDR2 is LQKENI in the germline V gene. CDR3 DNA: TGTGCCAGCTCACCTAGAGGGCGTGGGGCCGGGGAGCTGTTTTTT. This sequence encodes CASSPRGRGAGELFF.

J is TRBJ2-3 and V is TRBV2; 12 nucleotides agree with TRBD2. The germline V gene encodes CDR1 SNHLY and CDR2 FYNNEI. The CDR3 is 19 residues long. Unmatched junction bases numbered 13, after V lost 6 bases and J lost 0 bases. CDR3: CASRERLAGAQGSTDTQYF. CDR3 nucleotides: TGTGCCAGCAGAGAGAGACTAGCGGGGGCCCAAGGGAGCACAGATACGCAGTATTTT.

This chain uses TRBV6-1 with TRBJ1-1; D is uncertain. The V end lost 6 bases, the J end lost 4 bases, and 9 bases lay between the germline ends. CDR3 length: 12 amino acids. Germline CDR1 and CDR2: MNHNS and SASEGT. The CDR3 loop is CASSLRFTEAFF. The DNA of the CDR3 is TGTGCCAGCAGCCTCCGGTTCACTGAAGCTTTCTTT.

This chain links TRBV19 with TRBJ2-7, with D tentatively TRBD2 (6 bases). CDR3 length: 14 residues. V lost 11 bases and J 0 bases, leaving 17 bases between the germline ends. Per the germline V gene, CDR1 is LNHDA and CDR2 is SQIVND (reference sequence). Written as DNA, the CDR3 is TGTGCCTCTACCCCCGGGGGTTCCTCCTACGAGCAGTACTTC. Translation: CASTPGGSSYEQYF.

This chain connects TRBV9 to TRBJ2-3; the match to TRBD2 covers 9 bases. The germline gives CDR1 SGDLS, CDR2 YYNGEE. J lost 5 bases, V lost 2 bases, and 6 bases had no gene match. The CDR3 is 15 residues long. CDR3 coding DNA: TGTGCCAGCAGCGTGGCAGGCGGGAGGGGAGATACGCAGTATTTT. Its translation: CASSVAGGRGDTQYF.

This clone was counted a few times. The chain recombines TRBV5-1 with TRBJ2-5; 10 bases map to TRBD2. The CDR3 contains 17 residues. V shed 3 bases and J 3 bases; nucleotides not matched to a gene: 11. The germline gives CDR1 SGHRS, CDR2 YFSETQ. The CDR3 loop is CASSWGLAGGQEETQYF. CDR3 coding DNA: TGCGCCAGCAGCTGGGGGTTAGCGGGGGGACAGGAAGAGACCCAGTACTTC. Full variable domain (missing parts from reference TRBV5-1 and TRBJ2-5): KAGVTQTPRYLIKTRGQQVTLSCSPISGHRSVSWYQQTPGQGLQFLFEYFSETQRNKGNFPGRFSGRQFSNSRSEMNVSTLELGDSALYLCASSWGLAGGQEETQYFGPGTRLLVL.

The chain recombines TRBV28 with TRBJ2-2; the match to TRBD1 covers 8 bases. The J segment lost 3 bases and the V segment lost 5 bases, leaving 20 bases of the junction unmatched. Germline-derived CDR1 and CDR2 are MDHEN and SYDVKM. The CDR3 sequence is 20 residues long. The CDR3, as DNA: TGTGCCAGCAGTCAGGGGCAGGGGGCCCTAGCCCTTCGCGACACCGGGGAGCTGTTTTTT. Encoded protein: CASSQGQGALALRDTGELFF.

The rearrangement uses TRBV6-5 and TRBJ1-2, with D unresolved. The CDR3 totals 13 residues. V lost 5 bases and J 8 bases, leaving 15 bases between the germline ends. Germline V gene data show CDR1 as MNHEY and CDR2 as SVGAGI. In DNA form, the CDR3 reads TGTGCCAGCAGTAAGATGTTGGTTGGCGGCTACACCTTC. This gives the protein CASSKMLVGGYTF.

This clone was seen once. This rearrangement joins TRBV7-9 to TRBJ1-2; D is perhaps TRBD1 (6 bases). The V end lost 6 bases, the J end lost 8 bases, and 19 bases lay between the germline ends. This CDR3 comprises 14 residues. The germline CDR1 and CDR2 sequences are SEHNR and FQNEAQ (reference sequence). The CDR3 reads CASSYTTGQGGYTF. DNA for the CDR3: TGTGCCAGCAGTTATACGACAGGCCAGGGAGGCTACACCTTC. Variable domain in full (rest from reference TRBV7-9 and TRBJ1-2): DTGVSQNPRHKITKRGQNVTFRCDPISEHNRLYWYRQTLGQGPEFLTYFQNEAQLEKSRLLSDRFSAERPKGSFSTLEIQRTEQGDSAMYLCASSYTTGQGGYTFGSGTRLTVV.